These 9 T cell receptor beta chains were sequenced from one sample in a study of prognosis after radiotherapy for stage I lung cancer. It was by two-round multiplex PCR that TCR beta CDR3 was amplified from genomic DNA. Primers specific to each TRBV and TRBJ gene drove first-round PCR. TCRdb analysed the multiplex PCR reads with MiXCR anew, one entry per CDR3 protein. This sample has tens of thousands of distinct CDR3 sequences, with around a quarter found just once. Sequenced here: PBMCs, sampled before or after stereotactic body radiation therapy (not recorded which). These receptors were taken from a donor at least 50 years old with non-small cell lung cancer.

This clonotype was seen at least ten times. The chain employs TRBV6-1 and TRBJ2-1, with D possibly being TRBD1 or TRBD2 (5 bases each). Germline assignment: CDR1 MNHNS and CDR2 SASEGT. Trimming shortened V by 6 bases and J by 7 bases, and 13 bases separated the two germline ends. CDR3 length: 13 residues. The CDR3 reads CASSGAKTNEQFF. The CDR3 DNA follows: TGTGCCAGCAGCGGGGCTAAGACGAATGAGCAGTTCTTC.

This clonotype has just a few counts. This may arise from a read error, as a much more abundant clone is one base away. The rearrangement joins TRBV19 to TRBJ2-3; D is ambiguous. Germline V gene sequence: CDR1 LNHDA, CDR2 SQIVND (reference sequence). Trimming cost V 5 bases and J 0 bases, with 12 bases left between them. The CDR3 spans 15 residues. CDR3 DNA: TGTGCCAGTAGTCTCCAGAGGATTAGCACAGATACGCAGTATTTT. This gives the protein CASSLQRISTDTQYF. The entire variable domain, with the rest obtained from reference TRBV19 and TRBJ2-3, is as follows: DGGITQSPKYLFRKEGQNVTLSCEQNLNHDAMYWYRQDPGQGLRLIYYSQIVNDFQKGDIAEGYSVSREKKESFPLTVTSAQKNPTAFYLCASSLQRISTDTQYFGPGTRLTVL.

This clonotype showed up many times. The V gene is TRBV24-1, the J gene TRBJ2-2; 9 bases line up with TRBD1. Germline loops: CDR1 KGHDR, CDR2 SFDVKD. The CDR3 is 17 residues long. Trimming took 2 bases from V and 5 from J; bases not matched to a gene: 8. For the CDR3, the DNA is TGTGCCACCAGTGATTCAACAGGGGGCGGACGTACCGGGGAGCTGTTTTTT. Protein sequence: CATSDSTGGGRTGELFF.

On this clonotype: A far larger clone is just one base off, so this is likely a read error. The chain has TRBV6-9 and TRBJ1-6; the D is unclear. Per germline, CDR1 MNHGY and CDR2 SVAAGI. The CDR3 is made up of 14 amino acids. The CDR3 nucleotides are TGTACCAGCAGTTACTCGAATACCTACTCACCCCTCCACTTT. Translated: CTSSYSNTYSPLHF.

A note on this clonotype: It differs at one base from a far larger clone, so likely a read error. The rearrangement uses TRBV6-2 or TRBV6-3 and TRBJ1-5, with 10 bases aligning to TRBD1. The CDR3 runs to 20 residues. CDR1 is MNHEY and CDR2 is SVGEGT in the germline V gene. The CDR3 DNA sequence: TGTGCCAGCAGTGACTCGATCGATGACAGGGGGCGAGGGAGCAATCAGCCCCAGCATTTT. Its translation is CASSDSIDDRGRGSNQPQHF.

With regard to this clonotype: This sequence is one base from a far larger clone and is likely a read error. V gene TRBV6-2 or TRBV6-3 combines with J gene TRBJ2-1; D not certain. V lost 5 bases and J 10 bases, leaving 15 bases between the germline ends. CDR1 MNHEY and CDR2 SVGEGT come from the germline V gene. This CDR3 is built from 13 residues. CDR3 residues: CASSEKVVGEQFF. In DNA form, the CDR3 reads TGTGCCAGCAGTGAGAAAGTCGTCGGGGAGCAGTTCTTC.

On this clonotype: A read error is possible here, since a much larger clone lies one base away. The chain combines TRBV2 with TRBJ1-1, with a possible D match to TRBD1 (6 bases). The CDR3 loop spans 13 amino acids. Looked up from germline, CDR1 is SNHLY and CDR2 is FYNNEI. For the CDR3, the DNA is TGTGCCAGCAGTATGACAGGAAGCACTGAAACTTTCTTT. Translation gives CASSMTGSTETFF.

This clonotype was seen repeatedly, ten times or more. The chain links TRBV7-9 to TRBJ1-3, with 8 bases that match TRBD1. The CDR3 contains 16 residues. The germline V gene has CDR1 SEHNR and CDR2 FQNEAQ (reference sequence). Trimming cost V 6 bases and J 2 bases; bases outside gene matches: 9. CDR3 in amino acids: CASSQGAGNAGNTIYF. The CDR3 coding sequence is TGTGCCAGCAGTCAGGGGGCGGGGAACGCTGGAAACACCATATATTTT.

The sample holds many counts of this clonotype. The CDR3 DNA sequence: TGTGCCAGCAGTCTCCTTCAGGGGGGCGCGTACGAGCAGTACTTC. This gives the protein CASSLLQGGAYEQYF. This rearrangement joins TRBV27 to TRBJ2-7, with TRBD1 as a possible D gene (7 bases). The CDR3 totals 15 residues. Trimming took off 5 bases at V and 4 bases at J, with 18 bases between the two ends. The V gene's germline CDR1 is MNHEY and CDR2 SMNVEV (reference sequence).